This TCR beta chain was recovered during a study of blood T cell repertoires in COVID-19. Germline CDR1 is GTSNPN and CDR2 is SVGIG (reference sequence). Trimming pared 3 bases from V and 0 bases from J, leaving 5 bases between. CDR3 length: 13 amino acids. In the authors' methods: Reference gene primer amplification gave estimated nucleated cell counts. Libraries were prepared by immunoSEQ multiplex PCR; TCRdb keeps only in-frame clonotypes and omits some of them. The D gene and trimming were derived from the DNA, and the V and J assignments and clone size from that table. The table has about 62,000 clones, around 84% seen once.

This TCR came from a man between 65 and 85 years old with acute or convalescent COVID-19. This chain joins TRBV30 and TRBJ2-2; D is ambiguous. Material: peripheral blood. In DNA, the CDR3 is TGTGCCTGGAGAAACTCGAACACCGGGGAGCTGTTTTTT. Its protein is CAWRNSNTGELFF.